This T cell receptor (beta chain) emerged from a study of blood T cell repertoires in COVID-19. Enrollment of patients from Seattle took place during active infection, with longitudinal follow-up. TCRdb keeps only in-frame clones here, not all; method: immunoSEQ multiplex PCR. Of 220,000 or so clones listed, 86% are singletons. This receptor was obtained from a woman between 50 and 59 years old with COVID-19, enrolled during active disease. The specimen was peripheral blood.

The DNA for the CDR3 is TGTGCCAGCAGCTCTCCATTCTCAGAGGGGGGGGCCAGAAATACGCAGTATTTT. Translating it yields CASSSPFSEGGARNTQYF. V is TRBV28 and J is TRBJ2-3; maybe TRBD2 (7 bases). CDR3 length equals 18 residues. The germline gives CDR1 MDHEN, CDR2 SYDVKM. V lost 6 bases to trimming and J lost 7 bases, with 29 bases between them.